This TCR beta chain was sequenced for a study of CD8 T cells in ankylosing spondylitis. V dropped 0 bases and J dropped 2 bases, with 7 bases sitting between them. This CDR3 comprises 14 residues. Germline CDR1 is SGDLS and CDR2 is YYNGEE. TCRdb reprocessed the 5' RACE reads with MiXCR, giving one entry per CDR3 protein. The sample records about 220,000 distinct CDR3 sequences, roughly 25% being singletons. The chain couples TRBV9 to TRBJ2-3; D is perhaps TRBD2 (5 bases). The material sequenced was blood, either unsorted or a sorted T cell fraction (not recorded which). This TCR was sampled from a male donor with ankylosing spondylitis or in good health (not recorded which). The CDR3 loop is CASSVGGFTDTQYF. CDR3 nucleotides: TGTGCCAGCAGCGTAGGAGGGTTCACAGATACGCAGTATTTT.